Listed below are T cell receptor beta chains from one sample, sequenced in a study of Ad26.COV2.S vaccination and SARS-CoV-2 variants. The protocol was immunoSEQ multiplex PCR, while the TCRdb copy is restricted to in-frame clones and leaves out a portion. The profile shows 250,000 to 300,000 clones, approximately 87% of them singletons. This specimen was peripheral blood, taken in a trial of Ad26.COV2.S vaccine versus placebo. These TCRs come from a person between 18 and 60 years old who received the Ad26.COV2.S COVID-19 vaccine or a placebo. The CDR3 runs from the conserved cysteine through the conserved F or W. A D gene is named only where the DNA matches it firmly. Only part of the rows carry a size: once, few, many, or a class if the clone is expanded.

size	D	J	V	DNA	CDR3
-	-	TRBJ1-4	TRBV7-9	TGTGCCAGCAGCTTATATCCACCGGAAAATGAAAAACTGTTTTTT	CASSLYPPENEKLFF
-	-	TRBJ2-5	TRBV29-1	TGCAGCGTTGAAGATCCTCGGGAGACCCAGTACTTC	CSVEDPRETQYF
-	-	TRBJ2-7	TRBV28	TGTGCCGCGTTGGGGGAAACGAGCTCCTACGAGCAGTACTTC	CAALGETSSYEQYF
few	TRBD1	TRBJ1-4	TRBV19	TGTGCCAGTAGTATCTCGGCAGGGGGCTATGAAAAACTGTTTTTT	CASSISAGGYEKLFF
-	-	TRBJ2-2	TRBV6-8	TGTGCCAGCAGCACAGACAGGGAGCGGGATACCGGGGAGCTGTTTTTT	CASSTDRERDTGELFF
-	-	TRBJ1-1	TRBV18	TGTGCCAGCTCCGTCGGGGGGAACACTGAAGCTTTCTTT	CASSVGGNTEAFF
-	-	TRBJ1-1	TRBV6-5	TGTGCCAGCAGTACGACAGTTGAAGCTTTCTTT	CASSTTVEAFF
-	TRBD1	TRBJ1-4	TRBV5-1	TGCGCCAGCAGCTTGGCTGGGACAGGGGCGGAGAAAAATGAAAAACTGTTTTTT	CASSLAGTGAEKNEKLFF
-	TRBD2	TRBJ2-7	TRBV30	TGTGCCTGGGCTATAGCGGGAAACTACGAGCAGTACTTC	CAWAIAGNYEQYF
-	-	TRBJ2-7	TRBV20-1	TGCAGTGGAAGGGATTCCTACGAGCAGTACTTC	CSGRDSYEQYF
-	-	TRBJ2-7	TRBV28	TGTGCCAGCAGTTTAACGGGGCTCTACGAGCAGTACTTC	CASSLTGLYEQYF
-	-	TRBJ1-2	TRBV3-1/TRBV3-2	TGTGCCAGCAGCCAAGACCAGGGGAGGGGCCTAAACTATGGCTACACCTTC	CASSQDQGRGLNYGYTF
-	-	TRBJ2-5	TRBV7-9	TGTGCCAGCACGGGGCAAGAGACCCAGTACTTC	CASTGQETQYF
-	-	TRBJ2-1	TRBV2	TGTGCCAGCAGCCTGGGACCTTCGCTGGGGCAGTTCTTC	CASSLGPSLGQFF
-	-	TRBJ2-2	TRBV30	TGTGCCTGGAGAACTGAGTACACCGGGGAGCTGTTTTTT	CAWRTEYTGELFF
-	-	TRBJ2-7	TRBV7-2	TGTGCCAGCAGCTTAGAGTCGGCTAAAACCTACGAGCAGTACTTC	CASSLESAKTYEQYF
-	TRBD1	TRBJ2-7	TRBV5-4	TGTGCCAGCAGCAAGGGACAGGGTATTTCCTACGAGCAGTACTTC	CASSKGQGISYEQYF
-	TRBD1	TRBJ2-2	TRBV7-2	TGTGCCAGCAGCGTCAGGGGGCGGGGCAACACCGGGGAGCTGTTTTTT	CASSVRGRGNTGELFF
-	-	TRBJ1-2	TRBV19	TGTGCCAGTACTCCGACAGGTACCGTTGTCTATGGCTACACCTTC	CASTPTGTVVYGYTF
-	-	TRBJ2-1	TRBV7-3	TGTGCCAGCAGCTTAACCCGGGACGGAGCAAATGAGCAGTTCTTC	CASSLTRDGANEQFF
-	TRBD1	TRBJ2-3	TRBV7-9	TGTGCCAGCAGCCCAACAGGGGCCCCTAGCACAGATACGCAGTATTTT	CASSPTGAPSTDTQYF
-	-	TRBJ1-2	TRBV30	TGTGCCTGTTGGTTCTATGGCTACACCTTC	CACWFYGYTF